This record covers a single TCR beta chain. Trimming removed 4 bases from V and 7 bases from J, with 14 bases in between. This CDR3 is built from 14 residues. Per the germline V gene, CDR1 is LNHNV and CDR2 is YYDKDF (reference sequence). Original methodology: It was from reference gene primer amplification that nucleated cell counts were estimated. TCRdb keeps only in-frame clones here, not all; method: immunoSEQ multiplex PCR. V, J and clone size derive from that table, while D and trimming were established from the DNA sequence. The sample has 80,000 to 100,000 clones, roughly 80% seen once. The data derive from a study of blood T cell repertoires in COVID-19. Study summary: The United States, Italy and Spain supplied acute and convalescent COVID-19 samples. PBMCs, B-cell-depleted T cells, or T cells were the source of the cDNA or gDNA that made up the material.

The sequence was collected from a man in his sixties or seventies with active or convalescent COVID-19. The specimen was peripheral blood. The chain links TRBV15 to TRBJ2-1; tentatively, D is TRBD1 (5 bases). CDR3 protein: CATSTVAGLNEQFF. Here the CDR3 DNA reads TGTGCCACCAGCACGGTGGCAGGGCTTAATGAGCAGTTCTTC.